The 19 T cell receptor beta chains given below trace back to one sample, sequenced in a study of T cells after yellow fever vaccination. Each CDR3 protein gets one entry after TCRdb re-called the 5' RACE reads with MiXCR. The profile shows about 210,000 distinct CDR3 sequences, 3% to 4% of them singletons. The material was CD4+ T cells sorted from PBMCs, obtained 10 days after the yellow fever booster vaccination. The receptor source for this set is a man younger than 30 who received the YFV17D yellow fever vaccine.

This clonotype appeared many times. The V call is TRBV6-6, the J call TRBJ1-6; the match to TRBD1 covers 7 bases. The V gene end was trimmed by 2 bases and the J gene end by 13 bases; junction bases not matched to a gene: 5. CDR3 length: 13 amino acids. Germline V gene data show CDR1 as MNHNY and CDR2 as SVGAGI (reference sequence). The CDR3 DNA reads as TGTGCCAGCAGTTACGGCAGGGGGGCTCCCCTCCACTTT. Translated, it gives CASSYGRGAPLHF.

This clonotype was recorded many times. This chain connects TRBV6-1 to TRBJ2-7; D might be TRBD1 (6 bases). The CDR3 totals 15 residues. V was cut by 4 bases and J by 0 bases, with 13 bases left in between. CDR1 MNHNS and CDR2 SASEGT come from the germline V gene. The CDR3 region has the DNA TGTGCCAGCAGTGTTGGACAGTCCCCCTCCTACGAGCAGTACTTC. Translating gives CASSVGQSPSYEQYF.

This clonotype was recorded a few times. The J gene is TRBJ1-2, the V gene TRBV5-4; the D gene is possibly TRBD1 (6 bases). Germline V gene lookup returns CDR1 SGHNT and CDR2 YYREEE (reference sequence). The CDR3 sequence is 14 residues long. The V end lost 4 bases, the J end lost 7 bases, and 17 bases lay between the germline ends. The DNA for the CDR3 is TGTGCCAGCAGCCCGTCGAGCGGGGGCCGTGGCTACACCTTC. Its translation: CASSPSSGGRGYTF.

The CDR3 protein is CASSVGQATSETQYF. The CDR3 DNA reads TGCGCCAGCAGCGTGGGACAGGCTACCAGCGAGACCCAGTACTTC. This chain connects TRBV5-1 to TRBJ2-5; 8 nucleotides align to TRBD1. CDR1 is SGHRS and CDR2 is YFSETQ in the germline V gene. V gave up 4 bases and J gave up 5 bases; unmatched junction bases: 10. This CDR3 comprises 15 residues. Using reference TRBV5-1 and TRBJ2-5 for the parts outside the CDR3, the full variable domain is KAGVTQTPRYLIKTRGQQVTLSCSPISGHRSVSWYQQTPGQGLQFLFEYFSETQRNKGNFPGRFSGRQFSNSRSEMNVSTLELGDSALYLCASSVGQATSETQYFGPGTRLLVL.

This rearrangement joins TRBV7-2 to TRBJ2-3; a possible D gene is TRBD1 (5 bases). CDR3 length equals 18 residues. Trimming shortened V by 2 bases and J by 7 bases, and 25 bases separated the two germline ends. Germline V CDR1 and CDR2: SGHTA, FQGNSA. As DNA, the CDR3 is TGTGCCAGCAGCTTAATTCCGCGAATGCCAGGGTTCCCTAATACGCAGTATTTT. It codes for CASSLIPRMPGFPNTQYF.

This clonotype was found a few times. The V gene is TRBV6-5, the J gene TRBJ2-5; no reliable D call. The CDR3 loop spans 14 amino acids. Germline V gives CDR1 MNHEY, CDR2 SVGAGI. With 6 bases removed from V and 2 bases from J, the gap between germline ends came to 13 bases. CDR3 DNA sequence: TGTGCCAGCAGCAGAACACAGTTACAAGAGACCCAGTACTTC. It translates to CASSRTQLQETQYF.

This clonotype was counted many times. The V and J genes are TRBV4-2 and TRBJ1-1; 11 bases fit TRBD1. The CDR3 is made up of 15 amino acids. J gave up 5 bases and V 4 bases, and 6 bases lay outside the gene matches. Germline CDR1 is LGHNA and CDR2 is YNFKEQ. The CDR3 bases are TGTGCCAGCAGCCTACATGGGACAGGGGGGACTGAAGCTTTCTTT. Encoded protein: CASSLHGTGGTEAFF.

This clonotype showed up just a few times. The CDR3: CASSFDRDYNSPLHF. The DNA of the CDR3 is TGTGCCAGCAGTTTCGACAGGGACTACAATTCACCCCTCCACTTT. V gene TRBV6-6 combines with J gene TRBJ1-6; TRBD1 aligns across 7 bases. V shed 4 bases and J 7 bases; nucleotides not matched to a gene: 7. The germline V gene has CDR1 MNHNY and CDR2 SVGAGI (reference sequence). CDR3 length: 15 amino acids.

This clonotype was found many times. The J gene is TRBJ2-3, the V gene TRBV12-3 or TRBV12-4, with TRBD2 matching 7 bases. The J segment lost 2 bases and the V segment lost 6 bases, leaving 8 bases of the junction unmatched. CDR3 length: 15 amino acids. CDR3 nucleotides: TGTGCCAGCAGCCTACGACGGGGGGACACAGATACGCAGTATTTT. Amino acids: CASSLRRGDTDTQYF.

This clonotype was detected only a few times. V usage is TRBV7-3 and J usage is TRBJ2-1; tentatively, D is TRBD2 (6 bases). The CDR3 runs 13 residues. CDR1 and CDR2 (germline): SGHTA, FQGTGA. Trimming removed 1 base at V and 7 bases at J, with 8 bases between. This CDR3 is CASSLNGGNEQFF. CDR3 nucleotides: TGTGCCAGCAGCTTAAATGGAGGGAATGAGCAGTTCTTC.

V gene TRBV5-1 combines with J gene TRBJ2-7; the D is unclear. In germline, CDR1 is SGHRS, CDR2 YFSETQ. The length of the CDR3 is 16 residues. V gave up 2 bases and J gave up 5 bases, with 20 bases separating them. The CDR3 DNA reads TGCGCCAGCAGCTTTGTGGTGACATCAAGGAGCGACGAGCAGTACTTC. Encoded protein: CASSFVVTSRSDEQYF. The full variable domain, its missing parts supplied by reference TRBV5-1 and TRBJ2-7, is KAGVTQTPRYLIKTRGQQVTLSCSPISGHRSVSWYQQTPGQGLQFLFEYFSETQRNKGNFPGRFSGRQFSNSRSEMNVSTLELGDSALYLCASSFVVTSRSDEQYFGPGTRLTVT.

This clonotype was counted between two and nine times. The rearrangement links TRBV24-1 to TRBJ1-2; no firm D call. The CDR3 is made up of 15 amino acids. Germline CDR1 reads KGHDR; CDR2 reads SFDVKD. The V end was cut by 5 bases, the J end by 2 bases, with 14 bases between. As DNA, the CDR3 is TGTGCCACCAGTGTCCCACTCCTGTCCAACTATGGCTACACCTTC. Translation: CATSVPLLSNYGYTF.

In this sample, this clonotype turned up many times. The rearrangement joins TRBV29-1 to TRBJ1-1; unclear D gene. The germline gives CDR1 SQVTM, CDR2 ANQGSEA. Deletions cut 6 bases from V and 1 base from J, with 9 bases between. The CDR3 has 12 amino acids. CDR3 sequence: CSVAPKNTEAFF. CDR3 nucleotides: TGCAGCGTCGCACCCAAGAACACTGAAGCTTTCTTT.

This clonotype was counted only a few times. CDR3 nucleotides: TGTGCCAGCTCACTCTCCAGCGGGGTTATCACCGGGGAGCTGTTTTTT. Residues: CASSLSSGVITGELFF. This chain uses TRBV18 with TRBJ2-2; 7 bases fit TRBD2. CDR1 is KGHSH and CDR2 is LQKENI in the germline V gene. The CDR3 covers 16 residues. V lost 4 bases, J lost 4 bases, and 9 bases stayed unmatched. Filled out from reference TRBV18 and TRBJ2-2, the complete variable domain reads NAGVMQNPRHLVRRRGQEARLRCSPMKGHSHVYWYRQLPEEGLKFMVYLQKENIIDESGMPKERFSAEFPKEGPSILRIQQVVRGDSAAYFCASSLSSGVITGELFFGEGSRLTVL.

V is TRBV7-2 and J is TRBJ2-3; 8 bases fit TRBD2. V was pared by 2 bases and J by 4 bases, with 5 bases of the junction left unmatched. The CDR3 loop spans 15 amino acids. Germline V gives CDR1 SGHTA, CDR2 FQGNSA. The CDR3 nucleotides are TGTGCCAGCAGCTTAAGCCGGGGGGGCCCAGATACGCAGTATTTT. It codes for CASSLSRGGPDTQYF. Complete variable domain (other parts from reference TRBV7-2 and TRBJ2-3): GAGVSQSPSNKVTEKGKDVELRCDPISGHTALYWYRQSLGQGLEFLIYFQGNSAPDKSGLPSDRFSAERTGGSVSTLTIQRTQQEDSAVYLCASSLSRGGPDTQYFGPGTRLTVL.

The chain links TRBV19 to TRBJ1-2; no firm D call. Germline V gene sequence: CDR1 LNHDA, CDR2 SQIVND (reference sequence). CDR3 length: 12 amino acids. V shed 7 bases and J shed 4 bases, with 10 bases lying between them. The CDR3 nucleotides are TGTGCCAGTACCCTTCCCGGCTATGGCTACACCTTC. It encodes CASTLPGYGYTF.

This clonotype came up many times. The genes are TRBV10-3 and TRBJ1-5; D gene ambiguous. Germline V gene sequence: CDR1 ENHRY, CDR2 SYGVKD. The CDR3 spans 11 residues. Trimming took off 8 bases at V and 4 bases at J, with 6 bases between the two ends. CDR3 bases: TGTGCCATCGGGGTTAATCAGCCCCAGCATTTT. Translating gives CAIGVNQPQHF.

There are many counts of this clonotype. V and J are TRBV9 and TRBJ2-3; no firm D call. Germline assignment: CDR1 SGDLS and CDR2 YYNGEE. The CDR3 consists of 15 residues. The V end lost 2 bases, the J end lost 0 bases, and 10 bases lay between the germline ends. The CDR3 protein is CASSVSLLSTDTQYF. In DNA, the CDR3 is TGTGCCAGCAGCGTCTCCCTTCTAAGCACAGATACGCAGTATTTT.

This clonotype showed up many times. The V gene is TRBV5-6, the J gene TRBJ2-1; D tentatively reads TRBD1 or TRBD2 (5 bases each). Per germline, CDR1 SGHDT and CDR2 YYEEEE. V shed 0 bases and J shed 11 bases, with 9 bases lying between them. This CDR3 region has 12 residues. The chain's CDR3 is CASSLVSGQQFF. In nucleotides, the CDR3 is TGTGCCAGCAGCTTGGTGTCGGGACAGCAGTTCTTC.